The source of this T cell receptor (beta chain) is a study of blood T cell repertoires in COVID-19. Study as a whole: Specimens from acute and convalescent COVID-19 originated in the United States, Italy and Spain. PBMCs, B-cell-depleted T cells, or T cells were the source of the cDNA or gDNA that made up the material.

Generated by immunoSEQ multiplex PCR, the TCRdb table keeps only in-frame clones and is missing some. The sample includes about 200,000 clones, roughly 75% of them seen just once. The CDR3 covers 15 residues. With 4 bases clipped from V and 1 base from J, the junction kept 2 bases outside the gene matches. Germline assignment: CDR1 SGHRS and CDR2 YFSETQ. A word on this clone: The same CDR3 is also encoded by other DNA sequences in this sample.

Sequencing was done on a sample of peripheral blood. The clonotype comes from a woman aged 70-85 years with acute or convalescent COVID-19. The chain uses TRBV5-1 and TRBJ2-5; TRBD2 matches 12 bases. DNA for the CDR3: TGCGCCAGCAGCCTACTAGCGGGAGGCCAAGAGACCCAGTACTTC. Its protein is CASSLLAGGQETQYF.